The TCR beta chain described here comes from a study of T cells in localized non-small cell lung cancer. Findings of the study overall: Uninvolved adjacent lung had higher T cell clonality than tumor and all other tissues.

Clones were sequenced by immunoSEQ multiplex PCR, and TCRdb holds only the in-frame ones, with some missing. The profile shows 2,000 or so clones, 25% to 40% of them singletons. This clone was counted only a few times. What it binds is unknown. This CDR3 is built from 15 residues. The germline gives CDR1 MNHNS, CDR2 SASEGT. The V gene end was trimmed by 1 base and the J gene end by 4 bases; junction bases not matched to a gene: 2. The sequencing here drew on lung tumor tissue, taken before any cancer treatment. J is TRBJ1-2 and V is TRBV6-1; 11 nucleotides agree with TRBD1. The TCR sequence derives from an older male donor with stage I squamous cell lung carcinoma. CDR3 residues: CASSEVGTGGYGYTF. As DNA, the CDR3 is TGTGCCAGCAGTGAAGTGGGGACAGGGGGCTATGGCTACACCTTC.